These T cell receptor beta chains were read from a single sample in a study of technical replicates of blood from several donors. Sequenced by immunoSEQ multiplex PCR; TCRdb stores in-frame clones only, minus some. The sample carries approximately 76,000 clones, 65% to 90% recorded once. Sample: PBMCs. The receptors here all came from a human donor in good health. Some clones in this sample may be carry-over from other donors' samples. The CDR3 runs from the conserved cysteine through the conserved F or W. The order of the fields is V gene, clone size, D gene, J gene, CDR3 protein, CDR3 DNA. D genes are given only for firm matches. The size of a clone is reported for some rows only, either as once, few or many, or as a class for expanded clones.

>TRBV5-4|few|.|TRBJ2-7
CASSLDRVSYEQYF
TGTGCCAGCAGCTTGGACAGGGTCTCCTACGAGCAGTACTTC
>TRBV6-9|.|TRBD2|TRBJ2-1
CASSSPRTSGPHNEQFF
TGTGCCAGCAGTTCCCCGCGGACTAGCGGGCCTCACAATGAGCAGTTCTTC
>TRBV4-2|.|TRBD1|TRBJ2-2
CASSQVWDSQNTGELFF
TGTGCCAGCAGCCAAGTTTGGGACAGCCAGAACACCGGGGAGCTGTTTTTT
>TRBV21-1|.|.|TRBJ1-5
CASSIPQGWNGQPQHF
TGTGCCAGCAGCATTCCACAGGGGTGGAACGGTCAGCCCCAGCATTTT
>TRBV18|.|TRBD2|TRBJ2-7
CASSQGAGGSWAYEQYF
TGTGCCAGCTCACAGGGCGCGGGAGGCTCATGGGCCTACGAGCAGTACTTC
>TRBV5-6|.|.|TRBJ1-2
CASSPNLGADGYTF
TGTGCCAGCAGCCCCAACCTAGGGGCCGATGGCTACACCTTC
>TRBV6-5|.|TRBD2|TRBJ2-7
CASSSGLANEQYF
TGTGCCAGCAGTTCCGGACTAGCGAACGAGCAGTACTTC
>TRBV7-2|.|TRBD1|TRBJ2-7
CASRGRVSRTGGPYEQYF
TGTGCCAGCAGAGGGAGGGTGTCTAGGACAGGGGGCCCCTACGAGCAGTACTTC
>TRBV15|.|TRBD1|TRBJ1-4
CATSNPGQGREKLFF
TGTGCCACCAGCAACCCGGGACAGGGAAGGGAAAAACTGTTTTTT
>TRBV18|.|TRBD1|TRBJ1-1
CASSPTGQGGHWANTEAFF
TGTGCCAGCTCACCAACGGGACAGGGAGGTCATTGGGCGAACACTGAAGCTTTCTTT
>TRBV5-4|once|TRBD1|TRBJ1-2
CASSLPGTGGYGYTF
TGTGCCAGCAGCTTACCCGGGACAGGGGGCTATGGCTACACCTTC
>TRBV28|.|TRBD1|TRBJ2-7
CASNQFSGQGYEQYF
TGTGCCAGCAATCAATTCTCGGGACAGGGGTACGAGCAGTACTTC
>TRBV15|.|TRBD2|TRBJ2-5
CATSPPTPGGAQYF
TGTGCCACCAGCCCGCCCACTCCCGGGGGGGCCCAGTACTTC
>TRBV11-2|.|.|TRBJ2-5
CASSPGHLQETQYF
TGTGCCAGCAGTCCGGGACACCTCCAGGAGACCCAGTACTTC
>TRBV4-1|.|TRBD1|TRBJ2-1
CASSPDRGNEQFF
TGCGCCAGCAGCCCCGACAGGGGCAATGAGCAGTTCTTC
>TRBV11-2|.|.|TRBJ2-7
CASSRGGTFHEQYF
TGTGCCAGCAGTCGTGGGGGCACGTTTCACGAGCAGTACTTC
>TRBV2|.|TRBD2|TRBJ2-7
CASSGTSGRSEQYF
TGTGCCAGCAGTGGGACTAGCGGGAGGAGCGAGCAGTACTTC
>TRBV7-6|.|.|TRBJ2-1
CASSLGGGVRSPSYNEQFF
TGTGCCAGCAGCTTAGGTGGCGGGGTTAGGTCCCCCTCCTACAATGAGCAGTTCTTC
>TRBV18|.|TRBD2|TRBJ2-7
CASSSSSGRSEQYF
TGTGCCAGCTCATCATCTAGCGGGAGAAGCGAGCAGTACTTC
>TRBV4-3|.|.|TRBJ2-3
CASSQAQGRTDTQYF
TGCGCCAGCAGCCAAGCCCAGGGGCGCACAGATACGCAGTATTTT
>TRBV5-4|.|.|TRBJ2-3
CASSLVGTSSTDTQYF
TGTGCCAGCAGCTTGGTCGGGACATCTAGCACAGATACGCAGTATTTT
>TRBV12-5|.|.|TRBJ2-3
CASGWGDRGSTDTQYF
TGTGCTAGTGGTTGGGGGGACAGAGGGAGCACAGATACGCAGTATTTT
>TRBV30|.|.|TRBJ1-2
CAWRDILSFYGYTF
TGTGCCTGGAGGGACATCTTATCCTTCTATGGCTACACCTTC
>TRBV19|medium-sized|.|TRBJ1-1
CASSIGGGTEAFF
TGTGCCAGTAGTATAGGGGGAGGCACTGAAGCTTTCTTT
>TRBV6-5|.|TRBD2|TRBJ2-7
CASSGRGGPSYEQYF
TGTGCCAGCAGTGGCCGGGGGGGCCCGTCTTACGAGCAGTACTTC
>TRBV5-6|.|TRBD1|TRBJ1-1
CASSLSQGGGTEAFF
TGTGCCAGCAGCCTGTCACAGGGGGGCGGGACTGAAGCTTTCTTT
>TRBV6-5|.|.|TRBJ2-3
CASSYVPGADTQYF
TGTGCCAGCAGTTACGTTCCGGGAGCAGATACGCAGTATTTT
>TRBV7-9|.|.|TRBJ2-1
CASSLSDFEQFF
TGTGCCAGCAGCTTGTCAGACTTTGAGCAGTTCTTC
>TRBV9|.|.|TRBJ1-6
CASSGTASGGSPLHF
TGTGCCAGCTCCGGAACAGCCTCGGGAGGGTCACCCCTCCACTTT
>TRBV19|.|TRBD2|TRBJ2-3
CASSIGAGTTHTQYF
TGTGCCAGTAGTATAGGAGCGGGAACCACGCATACGCAGTATTTT
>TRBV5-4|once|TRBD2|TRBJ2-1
CASSFSGTRNYNEQFF
TGTGCCAGCAGCTTTTCCGGGACTAGAAACTACAATGAGCAGTTCTTC
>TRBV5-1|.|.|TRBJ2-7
CASSLANELSYEQYF
TGCGCCAGCAGCTTGGCCAACGAACTATCCTACGAGCAGTACTTC
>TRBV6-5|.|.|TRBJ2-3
CASSYWGVADTQYF
TGTGCCAGCAGTTACTGGGGAGTAGCAGATACGCAGTATTTT
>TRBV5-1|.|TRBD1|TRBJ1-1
CASSEQGGDTEAFF
TGCGCCAGCAGCGAACAGGGGGGGGACACTGAAGCTTTCTTT
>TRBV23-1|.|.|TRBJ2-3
CASSQSGPRTDTQYF
TGCGCCAGCAGTCAATCGGGGCCTAGAACAGATACGCAGTATTTT
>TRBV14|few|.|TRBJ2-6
CASSRGTGSGANVLTF
TGTGCCAGCAGCCGAGGAACAGGGTCAGGGGCCAACGTCCTGACTTTC
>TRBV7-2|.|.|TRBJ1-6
CASSWTPRVPDSPLHF
TGTGCCAGCAGCTGGACGCCCAGGGTTCCCGATTCACCCCTCCACTTT
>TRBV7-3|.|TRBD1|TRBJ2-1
CASSSSQGPVSSYNEQFF
TGTGCCAGCAGCTCCTCACAGGGGCCCGTAAGCTCCTACAATGAGCAGTTCTTC
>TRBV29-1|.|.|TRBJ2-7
CSALSAYEQYF
TGCAGCGCACTGTCTGCCTACGAGCAGTACTTC
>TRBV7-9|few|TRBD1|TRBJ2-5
CASSTGTGEETQYF
TGTGCCAGCAGCACCGGGACAGGGGAAGAGACCCAGTACTTC
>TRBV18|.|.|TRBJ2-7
CASSPTQGEQYF
TGTGCCAGCTCACCCACACAGGGTGAGCAGTACTTC
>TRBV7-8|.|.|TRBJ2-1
CASSFYDFGDNEQFF
TGTGCCAGCAGCTTTTATGACTTCGGGGACAATGAGCAGTTCTTC